A selection of T cell receptor beta chains follows, all from one sample in a study of Ad26.COV2.S vaccination and SARS-CoV-2 variants. Repertoires were generated with immunoSEQ multiplex PCR, while TCRdb's copy carries only in-frame clones and drops some. The sample holds over 250,000 clones, about 90% seen once. The specimen was peripheral blood, collected in a trial of Ad26.COV2.S vaccine versus placebo. All receptors derive from a person aged 18-65 years who received the Ad26.COV2.S COVID-19 vaccine or a placebo. Both conserved end residues are part of each CDR3. The order of the fields is J gene, clone size, V gene, D gene, CDR3 protein, CDR3 DNA. The D gene is left open where the match is weak. Rows give clone size only sometimes, using once, few, many, or a class for an expanded clone.

TRBJ2-7 | NA | TRBV20-1 | NA | CSASEMIYEQYF | TGCAGTGCTAGTGAGATGATCTACGAGCAGTACTTC
TRBJ1-3 | NA | TRBV9 | TRBD1 | CASSVRTGGPGNTIYF | TGTGCCAGCAGCGTAAGGACAGGGGGGCCTGGAAACACCATATATTTT
TRBJ2-2 | NA | TRBV18 | NA | CASSPLDRATGELFF | TGTGCCAGCTCACCTCTGGATAGGGCCACCGGGGAGCTGTTTTTT
TRBJ1-2 | NA | TRBV11-1 | NA | CASSFYSEANYGYTF | TGTGCCAGCAGCTTCTACAGCGAAGCTAACTATGGCTACACCTTC
TRBJ1-1 | NA | TRBV12-3/TRBV12-4 | NA | CASSRGTEAFF | TGTGCCAGCAGTAGGGGGACTGAAGCTTTCTTT
TRBJ1-1 | NA | TRBV25-1 | TRBD1 | CASSVGTGGGWNTEAFF | TGTGCCAGCAGTGTAGGGACAGGGGGCGGTTGGAACACTGAAGCTTTCTTT
TRBJ1-2 | NA | TRBV28 | NA | CASSRHPGATDGYTF | TGTGCCAGCAGTCGGCACCCCGGGGCCACTGATGGCTACACCTTC
TRBJ2-3 | NA | TRBV27 | TRBD1 | CASRRQGSADTQYF | TGTGCCAGCAGGAGACAGGGGTCTGCAGATACGCAGTATTTT
TRBJ1-1 | NA | TRBV9 | NA | CASSVGGVANTEAFF | TGTGCCAGCAGCGTAGGTGGGGTGGCGAACACTGAAGCTTTCTTT
TRBJ2-5 | NA | TRBV19 | TRBD1 | CATLDRASQETQYF | TGTGCCACCCTGGACAGGGCATCTCAAGAGACCCAGTACTTC
TRBJ2-2 | NA | TRBV19 | NA | CASSMAQVGTGELFF | TGTGCCAGTAGTATGGCACAGGTGGGCACCGGGGAGCTGTTTTTT
TRBJ2-7 | NA | TRBV6-5 | NA | CASSPGSRSYEQYF | TGTGCCAGCAGCCCGGGGTCACGGTCCTACGAGCAGTACTTC
TRBJ1-3 | NA | TRBV9 | NA | CASSVVSHSSGNTIYF | TGTGCCAGCAGCGTAGTTTCCCACAGCTCTGGAAACACCATATATTTT
TRBJ1-2 | NA | TRBV25-1 | NA | CASRQGGVGGYTF | TGTGCCAGCAGACAGGGCGGGGTAGGTGGCTACACCTTC
TRBJ2-7 | NA | TRBV10-1 | TRBD1 | CATNPGAGGYPPGYEQYF | TGCGCCACCAACCCTGGGGCAGGGGGCTACCCCCCGGGCTACGAGCAGTACTTC
TRBJ1-2 | NA | TRBV19 | TRBD1 | CASSRWGQNYYGYTF | TGTGCCAGTAGTAGATGGGGACAGAACTACTATGGCTACACCTTC
TRBJ2-3 | NA | TRBV18 | NA | CASSPQDLPTQYF | TGTGCCAGCTCACCACAGGATCTCCCAACGCAGTATTTT
TRBJ2-5 | NA | TRBV19 | NA | CASKDRPAEGETQYF | TGTGCCAGTAAGGACAGACCAGCCGAAGGAGAGACCCAGTACTTC
TRBJ2-7 | NA | TRBV2 | NA | CASTDGYSYEQYF | TGTGCCAGCACCGATGGGTACTCCTACGAGCAGTACTTC
TRBJ2-7 | NA | TRBV19 | TRBD2 | CASSLSLGGISYEQYF | TGTGCCAGTAGTCTCAGCCTGGGGGGGATATCCTACGAGCAGTACTTC
TRBJ2-7 | once | TRBV4-1 | TRBD1 | CASSRPAGQGNDYEQYF | TGCGCCAGCAGCCGCCCGGCCGGACAGGGAAACGACTACGAGCAGTACTTC
TRBJ1-2 | NA | TRBV28 | NA | CASNTGGTELTNYGYTF | TGTGCCAGCAACACCGGGGGGACTGAGTTAACTAACTATGGCTACACCTTC
TRBJ2-5 | NA | TRBV11-3 | TRBD1 | CASSLGPGQVEETQYF | TGTGCCAGCAGCTTGGGTCCCGGACAGGTTGAAGAGACCCAGTACTTC
TRBJ2-2 | few | TRBV18 | NA | CASSPGTDTGELFF | TGTGCCAGCTCACCGGGGACGGACACCGGGGAGCTGTTTTTT
TRBJ1-2 | NA | TRBV4-1 | NA | CASSQDLAGANYGYTF | TGCGCCAGCAGCCAAGATTTGGCAGGAGCTAACTATGGCTACACCTTC
TRBJ1-6 | NA | TRBV2 | NA | CASSEWNYVSSYNSPLHF | TGTGCCAGCAGTGAATGGAACTACGTGAGCTCCTATAATTCACCCCTCCACTTT
TRBJ2-7 | NA | TRBV27 | NA | CASSSLAATYEQYF | TGTGCCAGCAGTTCCCTCGCGGCAACCTACGAGCAGTACTTC
TRBJ1-1 | NA | TRBV7-2 | NA | CASSPRGWTEAFF | TGTGCCAGCAGCCCGAGGGGGTGGACTGAAGCTTTCTTT
TRBJ1-2 | NA | TRBV30 | TRBD1 | CAWSVRGQGSGYTF | TGTGCCTGGAGTGTACGGGGACAGGGGAGTGGCTACACCTTC
TRBJ2-5 | NA | TRBV12-5 | TRBD2 | CASGDGAGGRGETQYF | TGTGCTAGTGGAGACGGAGCGGGAGGTAGGGGAGAGACCCAGTACTTC
TRBJ2-1 | NA | TRBV7-6 | TRBD1 | CASSSRQGNEQFF | TGTGCCAGCAGCTCCCGACAGGGCAATGAGCAGTTCTTC
TRBJ2-7 | NA | TRBV6-5 | NA | CASKMDSSSYEQYF | TGTGCCAGCAAGATGGACAGCTCATCCTACGAGCAGTACTTC
TRBJ1-3 | NA | TRBV18 | NA | CASSTTVAGNTIYF | TGTGCCAGCTCAACGACAGTGGCTGGAAACACCATATATTTT
TRBJ2-1 | NA | TRBV6-4 | TRBD1 | CASSAGQDYNEQFF | TGTGCCAGCAGTGCCGGACAGGATTACAATGAGCAGTTCTTC
TRBJ1-1 | NA | TRBV29-1 | NA | CSVARRDPGAEAFF | TGCAGCGTCGCCAGACGGGACCCGGGGGCTGAAGCTTTCTTT
TRBJ2-3 | NA | TRBV9 | NA | CASSPRDQGGSTDTQYF | TGTGCCAGCAGCCCGCGAGACCAGGGGGGTAGCACAGATACGCAGTATTTT
TRBJ1-5 | NA | TRBV19 | NA | CASSIGTFSQPQHF | TGTGCCAGTAGTATTGGGACATTCAGTCAGCCCCAGCATTTT
TRBJ2-1 | NA | TRBV9 | NA | CASSQVGSSYNEQFF | TGTGCCAGCAGCCAGGTGGGGAGCTCCTACAATGAGCAGTTCTTC